Below, one T cell receptor (beta chain) is given with its context. Its target is not known. The junction differs from germline at one of its ends, possibly a read error. The data belong to a study of tumor-infiltrating lymphocytes in primary liver carcinoma. The overall study: Aged between 30 and 69 years, the patients were men and women. Stage T1-T3 N0M0 tumors spanned about 4.2 to 10 cm.

This CDR3 comprises 14 residues. The germline gives CDR1 LGHNA, CDR2 YSLEER. Study findings and constraints: The study found a significantly higher top-250-clone fraction in tumors than in blood (p = 0.039).

A constant-region primer primed TCR beta cDNA synthesis from about 490 ng of total RNA. Three rounds of nested multiplex PCR with slightly modified ARM-PCR produced TCR beta libraries. Primers for the first two PCR rounds were TRBV1-TRBV30 forward primers and a C-beta reverse primer (around 10 cycles per round). One entry per CDR3 protein, called by TCRdb with MiXCR from the multiplex PCR reads. The table shows fewer than 250,000 distinct CDR3 sequences, with 70% to 90% occurring only once. Co-extraction yielded RNA and DNA from 20-30 mg of unsorted bulk tissue. Surgical resection served as treatment for the primary liver carcinoma of these patients.

The specimen sequenced was tumor tissue from primary liver carcinoma. The receptor was derived from a middle-aged man with primary liver carcinoma and hepatitis B virus infection. The V gene is TRBV4-3, the J gene TRBJ2-2; D is ambiguous. DNA of the CDR3: TGCACCAGCAGCCAACATCGGAACACCGGGGAGCTGTTTTTT. Its protein is CTSSQHRNTGELFF.